These 23 T cell receptor beta chains were sequenced from one sample in a study of Graves' ophthalmopathy and Graves' hyperthyroidism (dated by TCRdb to the late 2010s). Sequencer: Illumina HiSeq 2000. TCR beta CDR3 regions were amplified from RNA transcripts for repertoire sequencing. A first-round RT-PCR used HTBI primers with the Qiagen OneStep RT-PCR kit, followed by a second-round multiplex PCR, size selection and purification. The public reads were run again by TCRdb, first through fastp at Q25 and then through MiXCR, and only productive beta chains were kept. For every CDR3 protein sequence, its rows merge into one entry that carries the most common genes and DNA. The sample table records approximately 540,000 distinct CDR3 sequences; approximately 37% of these occur just once. The ten largest clonotypes hold about 4% of the sample. Sequenced: peripheral blood or thyroid tissue (not recorded which). Receptor source: an adult man with Graves' hyperthyroidism.

A word on this clonotype: This may be a read error, as it is one base from a much larger clone. V usage is TRBV5-1 and J usage is TRBJ1-1; a weak D match, TRBD1 (6 bases). The CDR3 runs 14 residues. Germline CDR1 SGHRS, CDR2 YFSETQ. The DNA for the CDR3 is TGCGCCAGCAGCTTGGAACAGGGCGGAGTTGGAGCTCTCTTT. This encodes CASSLEQGGVGALF. The full variable domain, completed using reference TRBV5-1 and TRBJ1-1, is KAGVTQTPRYLIKTRGQQVTLSCSPISGHRSVSWYQQTPGQGLQFLFEYFSETQRNKGNFPGRFSGRQFSNSRSEMNVSTLELGDSALYLCASSLEQGGVGALFGQGTRLTVV.

This clonotype was detected ten times or more. The J gene is TRBJ1-2, the V gene TRBV7-9; a possible D gene is TRBD1 (5 bases). Trimming left V 0 bases short and J 3 bases short, with 5 bases between. The CDR3 contains 13 residues. In germline, CDR1 is SEHNR, CDR2 FQNEAQ (reference sequence). The CDR3 region is CASSLAGDYGYTF. Written as DNA, the CDR3 is TGTGCCAGCAGCTTAGCAGGGGACTATGGCTACACCTTC.

This clonotype was observed at least ten times. V gene TRBV7-8 combines with J gene TRBJ1-2; D ambiguous. The CDR3 consists of 13 residues. Germline V gene lookup returns CDR1 SGHVS and CDR2 FQNEAQ. The ends were cut back, 4 bases at V and 1 base at J, with 7 bases in the middle. The CDR3 region is CASSSFNNYGYTF. For the CDR3, the DNA is TGTGCCAGCAGCTCATTCAATAACTATGGCTACACCTTC. The full variable domain, its missing parts supplied by reference TRBV7-8 and TRBJ1-2, is GAGVSQSPRYKVAKRGQDVALRCDPISGHVSLFWYQQALGQGPEFLTYFQNEAQLDKSGLPSDRFFAERPEGSVSTLKIQRTQQEDSAVYLCASSSFNNYGYTFGSGTRLTVV.

This clonotype was counted many times. The chain uses TRBV13 and TRBJ2-5; D not resolved. The CDR3 length is 14 residues. The V gene lost 2 bases and the J gene lost 5 bases, with 12 bases spanning the gap. CDR1 is PRHDT, CDR2 FYEKMQ, per germline (reference sequence). The CDR3 sequence: CASSLRPRTETQYF. The CDR3, as DNA: TGTGCCAGCAGCTTAAGGCCGCGGACGGAGACCCAGTACTTC. Full variable domain (rest looked up from reference TRBV13 and TRBJ2-5): AAGVIQSPRHLIKEKRETATLKCYPIPRHDTVYWYQQGPGQDPQFLISFYEKMQSDKGSIPDRFSAQQFSDYHSELNMSSLELGDSALYFCASSLRPRTETQYFGPGTRLLVL.

The chain employs TRBV7-9 and TRBJ1-6; 9 bases are a match to TRBD1. CDR3 length equals 15 residues. Germline lookup yields CDR1 SEHNR and CDR2 FQNEAQ (reference sequence). The ends lost 5 bases at V and 9 bases at J; junction bases unmatched: 8. As DNA, the CDR3 is TGTGCCAGCAGCGCCACAGGGGGCGCGGGTTCACCCCTCCACTTT. Translation gives CASSATGGAGSPLHF.

The chain couples TRBV15 to TRBJ1-3, with D possibly being TRBD1 (6 bases). Germline lookup yields CDR1 LNHNV and CDR2 YYDKDF (reference sequence). V lost 1 base and J 0 bases, leaving 10 bases between the germline ends. CDR3 size: 16 residues. The DNA of the CDR3 is TGTGCCACCAGCAGAGGCCAGGGGTTCTCTGGAAACACCATATATTTT. This gives the protein CATSRGQGFSGNTIYF.

The V call is TRBV14, the J call TRBJ1-6, with D possibly matching TRBD1 (5 bases). The V gene lost 1 base and the J gene lost 5 bases, with 15 bases spanning the gap. CDR3 length: 17 amino acids. Per germline, CDR1 SGHDN and CDR2 FVKESK. In DNA form, the CDR3 reads TGTGCCAGCAGCCAAGTGAGGTCGGGGACGGATAATTCACCCCTCCACTTT. Amino acid sequence: CASSQVRSGTDNSPLHF.

As concerns this clonotype: Being one base from a much bigger clone, this may be a read error. The CDR3 here is CAISEPVESSYNEQYF. The CDR3 nucleotides read TGTGCCATCAGTGAGCCGGTGGAAAGCTCCTACAATGAGCAGTACTTC. This rearrangement joins TRBV10-3 to TRBJ2-7; D not certain. Trimming pared 2 bases from V and 7 bases from J, leaving 21 bases between. The germline V gene encodes CDR1 ENHRY and CDR2 SYGVKD. This CDR3 spans 16 amino acids.

Many counts were recorded for this clonotype. In nucleotides, the CDR3 is TGTGCCAGCAGTTCCCGACTAGCGGGAGGAGAGACCCAGTACTTC. This encodes CASSSRLAGGETQYF. The J gene is TRBJ2-5, the V gene TRBV6-5; 13 nucleotides align to TRBD2. The CDR3 totals 15 residues. CDR1 and CDR2 (germline): MNHEY, SVGAGI. The V segment lost 4 bases and the J segment 4 bases; nucleotides outside the gene matches: 3.

The chain recombines TRBV28 with TRBJ1-4, with 7 nucleotides matching TRBD1. The germline V gene encodes CDR1 MDHEN and CDR2 SYDVKM. V shed 5 bases, J shed 5 bases, and the junction held 11 bases outside the gene matches. The CDR3 length is 16 residues. The CDR3 here is CASSNGQDFKNEKLFF. CDR3 DNA: TGTGCCAGCAGTAATGGACAGGACTTCAAGAATGAAAAACTGTTTTTT.

There are a few counts of this clonotype. The CDR3 loop reads CASRFRGLPGETQYF. The DNA for the CDR3 is TGTGCCAGCAGGTTCAGGGGTCTGCCTGGGGAGACCCAGTACTTC. The rearrangement joins TRBV27 to TRBJ2-5; a possible D gene is TRBD1 (6 bases). Trimming took 6 bases from V and 5 from J, leaving 19 bases between them. The V gene's germline CDR1 is MNHEY and CDR2 SMNVEV (reference sequence). CDR3 length equals 15 residues.

Points on this clonotype: This could be a read error, since a much larger clone is one nucleotide away. The CDR3 here is CASSCGGAGETQYF. The CDR3 DNA follows: TGTGCCAGCAGCTGCGGGGGGGCGGGAGAGACCCAGTACTTC. This rearrangement joins TRBV5-4 to TRBJ2-5; TRBD2 matches 9 bases. The CDR3 is 14 amino acids. Trimming cost V 3 bases and J 4 bases; bases outside gene matches: 4. CDR1 is SGHNT, CDR2 YYREEE, per germline (reference sequence).

The chain links TRBV7-8 to TRBJ2-5; D perhaps matches TRBD1 (6 bases). CDR1 is SGHVS, CDR2 FQNEAQ, per germline. V shed 1 base and J shed 7 bases, with 7 bases lying between them. The CDR3 contains 12 residues. The CDR3 sequence is CASSLGRGTQYF. CDR3 DNA: TGTGCCAGCAGCTTAGGCAGGGGGACCCAGTACTTC. Filled out from reference TRBV7-8 and TRBJ2-5, the complete variable domain reads GAGVSQSPRYKVAKRGQDVALRCDPISGHVSLFWYQQALGQGPEFLTYFQNEAQLDKSGLPSDRFFAERPEGSVSTLKIQRTQQEDSAVYLCASSLGRGTQYFGPGTRLLVL.

The chain uses TRBV6-5 and TRBJ2-7; 8 bases align to TRBD1. V shed 10 bases, J shed 5 bases, and the junction held 7 bases outside the gene matches. Looked up from germline, CDR1 is MNHEY and CDR2 is SVGAGI. This CDR3 has 12 amino acids. The CDR3 sequence is CATEDRVNEQYF. The CDR3 DNA sequence: TGTGCCACCGAGGACAGGGTTAACGAGCAGTACTTC.

This clonotype has at least ten counts. This chain joins TRBV14 and TRBJ2-2; TRBD2 might be the D (7 bases). Germline V gene lookup returns CDR1 SGHDN and CDR2 FVKESK. Deletions cut 0 bases from V and 7 bases from J, with 21 bases between. The CDR3 totals 18 residues. CDR3 in amino acids: CASSQDLPGGTSSGELFF. DNA of the CDR3: TGTGCCAGCAGCCAAGATCTGCCCGGGGGGACATCAAGCGGGGAGCTGTTTTTT.

For this clonotype: A much larger clone differs by one base, so this may be a read error. The chain joins TRBV6-1 to TRBJ2-5, with D tentatively TRBD2 (5 bases). The germline V and J ends were trimmed by 5 bases and 7 bases, with 11 bases remaining between them. The germline V gene encodes CDR1 MNHNS and CDR2 SASEGT. CDR3 length: 12 amino acids. This CDR3 reads CASSFVEVTQYF. CDR3 DNA sequence: TGTGCCAGCAGTTTCGTGGAGGTGACCCAGTACTTC.

The genes are TRBV24-1 and TRBJ2-2, with 12 bases fitting TRBD2. This CDR3 has 18 residues. V was pared by 5 bases and J by 4 bases, with 10 bases of the junction left unmatched. Per the germline V gene, CDR1 is KGHDR and CDR2 is SFDVKD. The CDR3, as DNA: TGTGCCACCAGTGGCTCACCTGGACTAGCGGGGACCACCGGGGAGCTGTTTTTT. Its translation is CATSGSPGLAGTTGELFF.

V is TRBV29-1 and J is TRBJ1-1; the D gene is possibly TRBD1 (5 bases). With 6 bases removed from V and 3 bases from J, the gap between germline ends came to 17 bases. Germline CDR1 and CDR2: SQVTM and ANQGSEA. There are 14 residues in the CDR3. CDR3 bases: TGCAGCGTCCAATGGACCCGAGGGGACACTGAAGCTTTCTTT. This sequence encodes CSVQWTRGDTEAFF.

This clonotype occurred a few times. The chain couples TRBV20-1 to TRBJ1-1, with D unclear. With 1 base removed from V and 11 bases from J, the gap between germline ends came to 17 bases. Germline V gives CDR1 DFQATT, CDR2 SNEGSKA (reference sequence). The CDR3 length is 13 residues. The DNA of the CDR3 is TGCAGTGCTAGAGTACCGGATTCGGCCGCGGCTTTCTTT. It is translated as CSARVPDSAAAFF.

Ten or more counts support this clonotype. The rearrangement uses TRBV7-2 and TRBJ1-6, with 8 nucleotides matching TRBD1. The trim removed 1 base at V and 7 bases at J, leaving 3 bases unmatched. Germline lookup yields CDR1 SGHTA and CDR2 FQGNSA. The CDR3 consists of 15 residues. The CDR3, as DNA: TGTGCCAGCAGCTTAGGGGGACAGGCAAATTCACCCCTCCACTTT. This codes for CASSLGGQANSPLHF.

This clonotype appeared many times. The rearrangement links TRBV7-8 to TRBJ1-1, with D unclear. Germline V gene lookup returns CDR1 SGHVS and CDR2 FQNEAQ. Trimming took 2 bases from V and 5 from J, leaving 18 bases between them. The CDR3 is made up of 16 amino acids. CDR3 DNA: TGTGCCAGCAGCTTATTGGCCCGAATCCGACGGACTGAAGCTTTCTTT. This sequence encodes CASSLLARIRRTEAFF.

There are many counts of this clonotype. The rearrangement uses TRBV6-1 and TRBJ1-1; TRBD1 matches 7 bases. CDR3 length: 13 residues. Looked up from germline, CDR1 is MNHNS and CDR2 is SASEGT. V lost 7 bases and J lost 4; bases outside the gene matches: 6. The DNA of the CDR3 is TGTGCCAGCATAGGGGCAGGGGGCACTGAAGCTTTCTTT. Its translation is CASIGAGGTEAFF.

This clonotype has ten or more counts. The chain is built from TRBV7-9 and TRBJ1-1; D gene uncertain. CDR3 length: 12 residues. Germline lookup yields CDR1 SEHNR and CDR2 FQNEAQ (reference sequence). Between the trimmed V and J ends, which lost 5 bases and 8 bases, there was a span of 12 bases. The CDR3 bases are TGTGCCAGCAGCCCAAATTCGAGGGAAGCTTTCTTT. It yields the protein CASSPNSREAFF.